This TCR beta chain was recovered during a study of shared clonotypes between healthy human individuals. The overall study: Serving as donors were two women and three men, whose ages spanned 18 to 49.

An approximately 200 ng quantity of DNA, 25,000 to 30,000 T cell genomes, went into the sorted-subset replicate PCRs. This table comes from immunoSEQ multiplex PCR, and its TCRdb copy is limited to in-frame clones, with some not included. Here the sample spans 2 million to 2.5 million clones, 80% to 95% being singletons. J gave up 1 base and V 6 bases, and 7 bases lay outside the gene matches. Germline V gene data show CDR1 as MDHEN and CDR2 as SYDVKM. CDR3 size: 15 residues. Study outcomes and limitations: A limitation of the genetic and exposure-history diversity represented arose from few donors. Rarefaction analysis demonstrated incomplete sorted-subset sequencing notwithstanding large depth.

As concerns this clone: As yet, its antigen is unknown.

The sequence came from a man between 18 and 29 years old in good health. Some clones in this sample may be carry-over from other donors' samples. J is TRBJ2-7 and V is TRBV28; 9 nucleotides align to TRBD1. Sequencing input: naive CD4+ T cells from PBMCs. Described subset: CD45RA+ positively selected. Here the CDR3 reads CASSALGTGSYEQYF. CDR3 nucleotides: TGTGCCAGCAGCGCCTTAGGGACAGGGTCCTACGAGCAGTACTTC. Drawing the rest from reference TRBV28 and TRBJ2-7, the complete variable domain is DVKVTQSSRYLVKRTGEKVFLECVQDMDHENMFWYRQDPGLGLRLIYFSYDVKMKEKGDIPEGYSVSREKKERFSLILESASTNQTSMYLCASSALGTGSYEQYFGPGTRLTVT.